Following are 13 T cell receptor beta chains from one sample sequenced in a study of blood T cell repertoires in COVID-19 (dated by TCRdb to the early 2020s). Library preparation employed the immunoSEQ multiplex PCR assay. Imported from immuneACCESS, the table was reduced by TCRdb to in-frame sequences with V and J called. These copies leave out some clones; in studies compared against another copy, an unresolved V gene accounts for under half, and the cause of the remainder is not known. A total of some 120,000 clones appear in this sample, roughly 80% of them only once. The ten most abundant clones make up over 9.5% of the sample. The specimen sequenced was peripheral blood. The source is a human donor in a cohort sampled during active COVID-19.

The genes are TRBV12-3 or TRBV12-4 and TRBJ1-1; possible D gene TRBD1, 6 bases. With 6 bases removed from V and 6 bases from J, the gap between germline ends came to 11 bases. The CDR3 runs to 12 residues. CDR3 in DNA: TGTGCCAGCAGCACAGGGTTCTCTGAAGCTTTCTTT. Encoded protein: CASSTGFSEAFF.

This chain connects TRBV19 to TRBJ2-1, with a possible D match to TRBD2 (5 bases). Germline loops: CDR1 LNHDA, CDR2 SQIVND (reference sequence). V dropped 6 bases and J dropped 2 bases, with 8 bases sitting between them. The CDR3 runs to 13 residues. The CDR3 here is CASRLVPYNEQFF. The DNA for the CDR3 is TGTGCCAGTAGACTAGTTCCCTACAATGAGCAGTTCTTC.

This clone was detected once. V gene TRBV12-3 or TRBV12-4 combines with J gene TRBJ1-2, with D tentatively TRBD1 (6 bases). The CDR3 consists of 13 residues. The V end was cut by 7 bases, the J end by 7 bases, with 16 bases between. As DNA, the CDR3 is TGTGCCAGCAAAGCGGACAGCGCCTCTGGCTACACCTTC. This encodes CASKADSASGYTF.

This clone came up a few times. This chain joins TRBV19 and TRBJ2-7, with D perhaps TRBD2 (6 bases). V was pared by 4 bases and J by 3 bases, with 10 bases between. This CDR3 contains 13 residues. CDR1 LNHDA and CDR2 SQIVND come from the germline V gene (reference sequence). Here the CDR3 DNA reads TGTGCCAGTAGTACGGGAGCCTACTACGAGCAGTACTTC. It yields the protein CASSTGAYYEQYF.

There are a few counts of this clone. The J gene is TRBJ1-2, the V gene TRBV6-1, with 10 bases fitting TRBD1. The junction had 11 bases not matched to a gene; V was cut back by 3 bases and J by 4 bases. The CDR3 is made up of 17 amino acids. Germline V gene lookup returns CDR1 MNHNS and CDR2 SASEGT. Here the CDR3 reads CASSDEGTGVLIYGYTF. CDR3 nucleotide sequence: TGTGCCAGCAGTGATGAAGGGACAGGGGTTTTAATCTATGGCTACACCTTC.

V gene TRBV2 combines with J gene TRBJ1-2, with TRBD1 identical over 10 bases. Germline loops: CDR1 SNHLY, CDR2 FYNNEI. This CDR3 comprises 15 residues. V was pared by 5 bases and J by 8 bases, with 11 bases of the junction left unmatched. CDR3 sequence: CASSFLGQGPEGYTF. DNA for the CDR3: TGTGCCAGCAGTTTCCTGGGACAGGGGCCGGAAGGCTACACCTTC.

This chain links TRBV7-3 with TRBJ2-2; maybe TRBD2 (6 bases). Germline V CDR1 and CDR2: SGHTA, FQGTGA. V gave up 3 bases and J gave up 4 bases, with 18 bases separating them. The length of the CDR3 is 17 residues. CDR3 sequence (DNA): TGTGCCAGCAGCTTCATATCCGGGCGGGGCGGCACCGGGGAGCTGTTTTTT. This sequence encodes CASSFISGRGGTGELFF.

The chain recombines TRBV4-1 with TRBJ1-1; 9 nucleotides align to TRBD1. This CDR3 region has 16 residues. Germline V gene sequence: CDR1 MGHRA, CDR2 YSYEKL. Trimming took 6 bases from V and 4 from J; bases not matched to a gene: 12. CDR3 in amino acids: CASRAHLQGAGTEAFF. The CDR3 DNA sequence: TGCGCCAGCAGGGCACACTTACAGGGGGCTGGCACTGAAGCTTTCTTT.

This rearrangement joins TRBV11-3 to TRBJ2-1, with TRBD2 matching over 11 bases. This CDR3 has 19 amino acids. Germline V gene data show CDR1 as SGHNT and CDR2 as YENEEA. V was clipped by 5 bases and J by 3 bases; unmatched bases: 15. In nucleotides, the CDR3 is TGTGCCAGCAGCCCCACCCATGAACTAGCGGGGGTCTACTACAATGAGCAGTTCTTC. Its protein product is CASSPTHELAGVYYNEQFF.

This clone has ten or more counts. One end of the junction varies from germline; a read error may be responsible. The gene calls are TRBV27 and TRBJ1-6, with TRBD1 matching 10 bases. The CDR3 has 15 residues. Germline V lookup: CDR1 MNHEY, CDR2 SMNVEV (reference sequence). The CDR3 DNA sequence: TGTGCCAGCAGGGATGGACAGGGGGATAACTCACCCCTCCACTTT. This encodes CASRDGQGDNSPLHF.

This chain links TRBV20-1 with TRBJ1-3, with TRBD1 identical over 8 bases. The CDR3 extends over 12 amino acids. Per germline, CDR1 DFQATT and CDR2 SNEGSKA (reference sequence). The V gene end was trimmed by 3 bases and the J gene end by 9 bases; junction bases not matched to a gene: 4. The CDR3 sequence: CSASETGATIYF. CDR3 nucleotides: TGCAGTGCTAGTGAGACAGGGGCCACCATATATTTT.

The chain couples TRBV27 to TRBJ1-1, with D possibly matching TRBD1 (6 bases). Trimming removed 9 bases at V and 5 bases at J, with 13 bases between. This CDR3 spans 12 amino acids. Per germline, CDR1 MNHEY and CDR2 SMNVEV (reference sequence). The chain's CDR3 is CASRGFPTEAFF. The CDR3 nucleotides read TGTGCCAGTAGGGGGTTTCCGACTGAAGCTTTCTTT.

The V and J genes are TRBV29-1 and TRBJ2-1; the match to TRBD2 covers 10 bases. Germline CDR1 SQVTM, CDR2 ANQGSEA. The V and J ends lost 0 bases and 8 bases, in that order; junction bases with no gene match: 10. The CDR3 consists of 16 residues. As DNA, the CDR3 is TGCAGCGTTGAAGATCAGGCTAGCGGGAGACCCGATGAGCAGTTCTTC. Its protein is CSVEDQASGRPDEQFF.